A selection of T cell receptor beta chains follows, all from one sample in a study of response to subunit inactivated influenza vaccine. TCRdb reprocessed the RT-PCR reads via MiXCR and lists one record per CDR3 protein. The table records 500,000 to 700,000 distinct CDR3 sequences, under 25% of them present only once. Separately, the same data were catalogued under a study of T cells expressing NK-cell markers.

Sequencing was performed on CD4+ T cells sorted from PBMCs, taken less than 13 days after vaccination. Every receptor here comes from a man over 45 who received an inactivated influenza vaccine. Both conserved end residues are part of each CDR3. The D gene is left open where the match is weak. Clone size is stated in some rows and not others, as once, few, many or a class when expanded.

CDR3nt: TGCAGTGCTGAACCGGGCCAACGGGGCACTGAAGCTTTCTTT
CDR3aa: CSAEPGQRGTEAFF
abundance: .
v_gene: TRBV20-1
j_gene: TRBJ1-1
d_gene: .

CDR3nt: TGTGCCAGCAGCTTGATGGCTAGCGGGGGGACAGATACGCAGTATTTT
CDR3aa: CASSLMASGGTDTQYF
abundance: few
v_gene: TRBV5-5
j_gene: TRBJ2-3
d_gene: TRBD2

CDR3nt: TGCGCCAGCAACCGGGACAGGGTGAACACTGAAGCTTTCTTT
CDR3aa: CASNRDRVNTEAFF
abundance: .
v_gene: TRBV5-1
j_gene: TRBJ1-1
d_gene: TRBD1

CDR3nt: TGCGCCAGCAGCCCGGACAGGGAAGGTTCACCCCTCCACTTT
CDR3aa: CASSPDREGSPLHF
abundance: .
v_gene: TRBV5-1
j_gene: TRBJ1-6
d_gene: TRBD1

CDR3nt: TGCGCCAGCAGCCAAGCGGGATCGGGTTCCGGGGAGCTGTTTTTT
CDR3aa: CASSQAGSGSGELFF
abundance: .
v_gene: TRBV4-3
j_gene: TRBJ2-2
d_gene: .

CDR3nt: TGCAGTGCTAGCCGGGGCTATGAAAAACTGTTTTTT
CDR3aa: CSASRGYEKLFF
abundance: .
v_gene: TRBV20-1
j_gene: TRBJ1-4
d_gene: .

CDR3nt: TGTGCCAGCAGCGCCGCGAACGATTATGAGCAGTTCTTC
CDR3aa: CASSAANDYEQFF
abundance: once
v_gene: TRBV9
j_gene: TRBJ2-1
d_gene: .

CDR3nt: TGTGCCAGCACCCGACAGGGCTACGAGCAGTACTTC
CDR3aa: CASTRQGYEQYF
abundance: few
v_gene: TRBV12-3/TRBV12-4
j_gene: TRBJ2-7
d_gene: TRBD1

CDR3nt: TGTGCCAGCGAAACTGCGGGCTCCTACAATGAGCAGTTCTTC
CDR3aa: CASETAGSYNEQFF
abundance: .
v_gene: TRBV6-1
j_gene: TRBJ2-1
d_gene: .

CDR3nt: TGCAGTGCTAGGTCGGCAGCCTATGGCTACACCTTC
CDR3aa: CSARSAAYGYTF
abundance: .
v_gene: TRBV20-1
j_gene: TRBJ1-2
d_gene: .

CDR3nt: TGTGCCAGCAGTGAAGCGCTTCGCTTGAGGGGGAGCTTC
CDR3aa: CASSEALRLRGSF
abundance: .
v_gene: TRBV2
j_gene: TRBJ1-2
d_gene: .

CDR3nt: TGTGCCAGCACCTCCCTCCCAAGTTCGAGCTCCTACAATGAGCAGTTCTTC
CDR3aa: CASTSLPSSSSYNEQFF
abundance: .
v_gene: TRBV28
j_gene: TRBJ2-1
d_gene: .

CDR3nt: TGTGCCAGCAGCCGTCCGACAGGCGGCACAGATACGCAGTATTTT
CDR3aa: CASSRPTGGTDTQYF
abundance: few
v_gene: TRBV28
j_gene: TRBJ2-3
d_gene: .

CDR3nt: TGTGCCAGCAGTGAATCGACAGGGTCCACAGATACGCAGTATTTT
CDR3aa: CASSESTGSTDTQYF
abundance: few
v_gene: TRBV27
j_gene: TRBJ2-3
d_gene: TRBD1

CDR3nt: TGTGCCAGCAAACTCCAAGGGGTTGGTGAGCAGTTCTTC
CDR3aa: CASKLQGVGEQFF
abundance: few
v_gene: TRBV28
j_gene: TRBJ2-1
d_gene: .

CDR3nt: TGTGCCAGCAGTTTGGGACAGGCCACGGGAGAGCAGTACTTC
CDR3aa: CASSLGQATGEQYF
abundance: few
v_gene: TRBV12-3/TRBV12-4
j_gene: TRBJ2-7
d_gene: TRBD1

CDR3nt: TGTGCCAGCGACGGGCAGGGAGGGACCGGGGAGCTGTTTTTT
CDR3aa: CASDGQGGTGELFF
abundance: .
v_gene: TRBV12-3/TRBV12-4
j_gene: TRBJ2-2
d_gene: TRBD2

CDR3nt: TGCGCCAGCAGCTCCGGGACATCATTTTCCTACGAGCAGTACTTC
CDR3aa: CASSSGTSFSYEQYF
abundance: .
v_gene: TRBV5-1
j_gene: TRBJ2-7
d_gene: .

CDR3nt: TGTGCCAGCTCACAGGGGTTGGACGAGCAGTACTTC
CDR3aa: CASSQGLDEQYF
abundance: .
v_gene: TRBV18
j_gene: TRBJ2-7
d_gene: .

CDR3nt: TGCAGTGCTAGTTACTCAGGGGGAGGCCGGCCCCAGCATTTT
CDR3aa: CSASYSGGGRPQHF
abundance: .
v_gene: TRBV20-1
j_gene: TRBJ1-5
d_gene: TRBD1

CDR3nt: TGTGCCAGCAGCCCAGGACAGGCCGTCTACAATGAGCAGTTCTTC
CDR3aa: CASSPGQAVYNEQFF
abundance: few
v_gene: TRBV3-1
j_gene: TRBJ2-1
d_gene: TRBD1

CDR3nt: TGTGCCAGCAGCTTACTAACTTCGGGGGAGCAGTACTTC
CDR3aa: CASSLLTSGEQYF
abundance: few
v_gene: TRBV7-2
j_gene: TRBJ2-7
d_gene: .

CDR3nt: TGTGCCAGCAGTTTTTTCGTCAGGGAGGAAAACATTCAGTACTTC
CDR3aa: CASSFFVREENIQYF
abundance: .
v_gene: TRBV7-9
j_gene: TRBJ2-4
d_gene: .

CDR3nt: TGTGCCACCAGCAGAGAGCGTCAGGGCCTCATTCAGTACTTC
CDR3aa: CATSRERQGLIQYF
abundance: .
v_gene: TRBV15
j_gene: TRBJ2-4
d_gene: .

CDR3nt: TGCAGCGTTGAAGATAGAAGCGGGAGTTCCTACAATGAGCAGTTCTTC
CDR3aa: CSVEDRSGSSYNEQFF
abundance: .
v_gene: TRBV29-1
j_gene: TRBJ2-1
d_gene: TRBD2

CDR3nt: TGTGCCAGCAGCCAAGTGGGGACTAGCGGGAGATTCGGTGAGCAGTTCTTC
CDR3aa: CASSQVGTSGRFGEQFF
abundance: .
v_gene: TRBV4-2
j_gene: TRBJ2-1
d_gene: TRBD2

CDR3nt: TGTGCCAGCACCAAATTCACAGGGAGCGGGTTCAAGGGACTGTTTTTT
CDR3aa: CASTKFTGSGFKGLFF
abundance: .
v_gene: TRBV6-1
j_gene: TRBJ1-4
d_gene: .

CDR3nt: TGTGCCAGCCCCCTCTATGGCTACACCTTC
CDR3aa: CASPLYGYTF
abundance: few
v_gene: TRBV6-5
j_gene: TRBJ1-2
d_gene: .

CDR3nt: TGCAGTGCTGGGGGACAGCCATCTAACTATGGCTACACCTTC
CDR3aa: CSAGGQPSNYGYTF
abundance: few
v_gene: TRBV20-1
j_gene: TRBJ1-2
d_gene: TRBD1

CDR3nt: TGTGCCAGCAGTGATCTGAGACAGGGGGCGCGGTATGAGCAGTTCTTC
CDR3aa: CASSDLRQGARYEQFF
abundance: .
v_gene: TRBV6-1
j_gene: TRBJ2-1
d_gene: TRBD1

CDR3nt: TGTGCCAGCAGTTTTCTTCAACCCCGGGACGGCCAGGACACCGGGGAGCTGTTTTTT
CDR3aa: CASSFLQPRDGQDTGELFF
abundance: few
v_gene: TRBV28
j_gene: TRBJ2-2
d_gene: .

CDR3nt: TGCGCCAGCAGTAGGGACAGGGCTCGGGATGAGCAGTTCTTC
CDR3aa: CASSRDRARDEQFF
abundance: .
v_gene: TRBV5-1
j_gene: TRBJ2-1
d_gene: TRBD1

CDR3nt: TGTGCCAGCAGCTTGAGCTGGAGCTCTGGAAACACCATATATTTT
CDR3aa: CASSLSWSSGNTIYF
abundance: few
v_gene: TRBV7-2
j_gene: TRBJ1-3
d_gene: .

CDR3nt: TGCAGCGTTGAAGGCCCCGGGACTAATGAAAAACTGTTTTTT
CDR3aa: CSVEGPGTNEKLFF
abundance: .
v_gene: TRBV29-1
j_gene: TRBJ1-4
d_gene: .

CDR3nt: TGTGCCAGCAGTTACGACGGTACCCAAGAGACCCAGTACTTC
CDR3aa: CASSYDGTQETQYF
abundance: few
v_gene: TRBV6-5
j_gene: TRBJ2-5
d_gene: .

CDR3nt: TGTGCCACCAGCAGGCTAGGGGGCAGGAATGAAAAACTGTTTTTT
CDR3aa: CATSRLGGRNEKLFF
abundance: .
v_gene: TRBV15
j_gene: TRBJ1-4
d_gene: TRBD1

CDR3nt: TGCGCCAGCAGCTGGGAGACTACCTCCACCGGGGAGCTGTTTTTT
CDR3aa: CASSWETTSTGELFF
abundance: few
v_gene: TRBV5-1
j_gene: TRBJ2-2
d_gene: .

CDR3nt: TGCAGTGCTTCCGCCCCAGACGGCAGGGGGTCAGCTTTCTTT
CDR3aa: CSASAPDGRGSAFF
abundance: .
v_gene: TRBV20-1
j_gene: TRBJ1-1
d_gene: TRBD1

CDR3nt: TGCAGTGCTAGAACACAGGTTTATAATGAAAAACTGTTTTTT
CDR3aa: CSARTQVYNEKLFF
abundance: .
v_gene: TRBV20-1
j_gene: TRBJ1-4
d_gene: .

CDR3nt: TGCAGTGCTAGAGATTCGGGCAGGAGACACCGCACAGATACGCAGTATTTT
CDR3aa: CSARDSGRRHRTDTQYF
abundance: .
v_gene: TRBV20-1
j_gene: TRBJ2-3
d_gene: .

CDR3nt: TGCAGCGTTGCCTTGAGGCGGGGAGACAATGAGCAGTTCTTC
CDR3aa: CSVALRRGDNEQFF
abundance: few
v_gene: TRBV29-1
j_gene: TRBJ2-1
d_gene: .

CDR3nt: TGTGCCACCAGCAGGGGACTAGCGGGATTAAGCTCCTACAATGAGCAGTTCTTC
CDR3aa: CATSRGLAGLSSYNEQFF
abundance: .
v_gene: TRBV15
j_gene: TRBJ2-1
d_gene: TRBD2

CDR3nt: TGTGCCAGCAGGGGGGGGCTCGGAGAGACCCAGTACTTC
CDR3aa: CASRGGLGETQYF
abundance: .
v_gene: TRBV7-2
j_gene: TRBJ2-5
d_gene: .

CDR3nt: TGTGCCAGCAGCGTAGGCAGGGTGAAAGGAGAGACCCAGTACTTC
CDR3aa: CASSVGRVKGETQYF
abundance: few
v_gene: TRBV9
j_gene: TRBJ2-5
d_gene: .

CDR3nt: TGCGCCAGCAGCCAAATCAAAGGGGAGACCCAGTACTTC
CDR3aa: CASSQIKGETQYF
abundance: .
v_gene: TRBV4-3
j_gene: TRBJ2-5
d_gene: .